This T cell receptor (beta chain) was obtained from a study of T cell responses to AZD1222 COVID-19 vaccine. Overall study findings and caveats: Clonal diversity was possibly underestimated, and the donors were mostly white British, with more females.

The CDR3 spans 12 residues. V was clipped by 6 bases and J by 6 bases, with 9 bases between them. Germline V gives CDR1 SGHVS, CDR2 FNYEAQ. A note on this clone: Its antigen is currently unknown.

TCRdb keeps only in-frame clones here, not all; method: immunoSEQ multiplex PCR. The sample lists about 130,000 clones, 90% seen once, with around 4.5% in the top ten. Sequenced material: peripheral blood, taken on day 0 of MenACWY control vaccination. The TCR sequence derives from an adult in good health. The chain is built from TRBV7-6 and TRBJ2-1; D unresolved. CDR3 bases: TGTGCCAGCAGTTATAGGGTCAATGAGCAGTTCTTC. This translates into CASSYRVNEQFF.